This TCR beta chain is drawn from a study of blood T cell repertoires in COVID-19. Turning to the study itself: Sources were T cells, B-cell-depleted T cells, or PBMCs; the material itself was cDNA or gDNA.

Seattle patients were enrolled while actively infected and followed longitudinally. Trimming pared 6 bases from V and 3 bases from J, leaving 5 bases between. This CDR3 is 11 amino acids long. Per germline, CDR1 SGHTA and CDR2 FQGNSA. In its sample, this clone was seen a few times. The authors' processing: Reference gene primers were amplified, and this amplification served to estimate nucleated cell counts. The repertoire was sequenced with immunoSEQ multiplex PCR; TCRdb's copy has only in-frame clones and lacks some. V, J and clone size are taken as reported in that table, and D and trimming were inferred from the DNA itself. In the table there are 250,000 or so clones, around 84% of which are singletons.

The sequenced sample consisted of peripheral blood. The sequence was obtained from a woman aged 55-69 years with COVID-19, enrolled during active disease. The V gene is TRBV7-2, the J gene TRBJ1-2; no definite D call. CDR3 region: CASRPDYGYTF. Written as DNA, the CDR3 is TGTGCCAGCAGACCAGACTATGGCTACACCTTC.